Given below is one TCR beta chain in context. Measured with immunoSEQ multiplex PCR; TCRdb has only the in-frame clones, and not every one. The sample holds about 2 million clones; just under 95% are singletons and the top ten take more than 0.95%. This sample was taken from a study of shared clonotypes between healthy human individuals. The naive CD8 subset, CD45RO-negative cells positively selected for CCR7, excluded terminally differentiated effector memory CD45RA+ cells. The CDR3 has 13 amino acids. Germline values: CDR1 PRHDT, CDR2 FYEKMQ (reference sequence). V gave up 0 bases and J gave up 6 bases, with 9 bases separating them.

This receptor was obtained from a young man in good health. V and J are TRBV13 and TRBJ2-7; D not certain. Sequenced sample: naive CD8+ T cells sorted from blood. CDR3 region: CASSLGPSGEQYF. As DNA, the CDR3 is TGTGCCAGCAGCTTAGGGCCCTCGGGCGAGCAGTACTTC.